The rows below give T cell receptor beta chains drawn from one sample of a study of T-cell reconstitution after alpha-beta-depleted transplantation in children. TCRdb re-analysed the PCR reads in MiXCR, keeping a single row per CDR3 protein. The sample holds some 100,000 distinct CDR3 sequences, around 22% seen once. The sequencing here drew on PBMCs, taken before TCRalphabeta/CD19-depleted stem cell transplant. Receptor source: a boy under 10 years old with acute lymphoblastic leukemia, due to receive a stem cell transplant. The conserved cysteine and the conserved F or W are not part of the CDR3 here. Clone size is given for some rows only: seen once, a few or many times, or a class if the clone is expanded.

- TRBV7-8 ASSAMTRDEQF
- TRBV6-5 ASHTVGTEAF
- TRBV20-1 SARDVTSGRAEQY
few TRBV30 AWSLGQLINEQY
few TRBV24-1 ATSDSSGGSTDTQY
- TRBV29-1 SVTRLADYNEQF
few TRBV10-3 AISPGAGSGYEQY
- TRBV7-2 ASSLGAGGGEQF
few TRBV28 ASSTPDISGNTIY
- TRBV10-3 AISESAFSEAF
- TRBV10-3 AISENSGGVGNEQF
- TRBV6-1 ASSQTGDGSPLH
- TRBV4-1 ASSQELAGIRETQY
- TRBV5-1 ASRPKGKRGDTQY
- TRBV5-1 ASRNPGQGDSNTGELF
- TRBV29-1 SALAGGGEAF
many TRBV27 ASSLRQPYEQY
- TRBV4-1 ASSPTGEGSPLH
few TRBV20-1 SARGGGGAWGTDTQY
- TRBV5-1 ASSWAASTDTQY
- TRBV5-1 ASSYIAGGLSNEQF
many TRBV5-1 ATRTGNTGELF
- TRBV20-1 SARDSSKWETQY
few TRBV6-1 ASSRPLGGNTEAF
- TRBV20-1 SAWAGPESSYEQY
few TRBV12-3/TRBV12-4 ASSLISLGSNTEAF
few TRBV29-1 SAGLAGGTDTQY
- TRBV28 ASSFLRWSEPGVDEKLF
few TRBV12-3/TRBV12-4 ASSLAENYGYT
- TRBV6-2/TRBV6-3 ASSWGGPYNEQF
few TRBV7-2 ASSLVEFWTGELF
- TRBV12-3/TRBV12-4 ASSFNQQNTEAF
once TRBV7-9 ASSLFAGEGSDTQY
- TRBV9 ASSVGVGGAGETQY
- TRBV12-3/TRBV12-4 ASSPITANTEAF
many TRBV7-2 ASSLGSFPAF
- TRBV28 ASSLRSKGSNEAF
- TRBV11-1 ASSFPGSGAETQY
few TRBV12-3/TRBV12-4 ASSLIGRAEQY
- TRBV6-5 ASSYTSTSGHTGANVLT
few TRBV9 ASSTRTSGKRNNEQF
once TRBV5-1 ASSYRVGAEAF
medium-sized TRBV12-3/TRBV12-4 ASSLGTSGSGPQY
- TRBV7-2 ASSLGPPGELF
few TRBV20-1 SARPGLAERFWEQF
many TRBV9 ASSGGGSGEQF
- TRBV6-5 ASSTPPNEQF
few TRBV29-1 SVEGYTEAF
many TRBV20-1 SASHRGGLETQY
few TRBV7-2 ARTGPEGNEQF